The sequence of this TCR beta chain was determined in a study of T cell changes during pregnancy in multiple sclerosis. Data came from immunoSEQ multiplex PCR; TCRdb stores just in-frame clones and leaves some out. The sample includes 81,000 or so clones, approximately 91% seen only once; the top ten take around 3.3%. The V end was cut by 4 bases, the J end by 5 bases, with 21 bases between. The CDR3 totals 16 residues. Germline CDR1 and CDR2: SGHNT and YYREEE (reference sequence). The sequence derives from a female donor in good health, serving as a control in a pregnancy study. Some clones in this sample may be carry-over from other donors' samples. This chain uses TRBV5-4 with TRBJ2-5; tentatively, D is TRBD1 (6 bases). Sequencing used PBMCs, obtained in the first trimester of pregnancy. The CDR3 DNA is TGTGCCAGCAGCCAAGAGGGCAGGGGAGAAGGGGAGACCCAGTACTTC. Translation: CASSQEGRGEGETQYF.